A single sample gave rise to the 3 T cell receptor beta chains below, sequenced in a study of CD8+ T cells in alopecia areata. As the sequencing template, cDNA was produced by extracting RNA and reverse transcribing it. TCRdb's table, derived via immunoSEQ multiplex PCR, lists solely in-frame clones and lacks some. The sample holds around 120,000 clones, about 61% seen once. Treatment noted: oral pan-JAK inhibitor, 5-10 mg twice daily. The sample was CD8+ T cells sorted from blood, taken at week 4, from a patient treated with tofacitinib. These receptors originate from a human donor with alopecia areata.

This clone was seen only a few times. The rearrangement joins TRBV21-1 to TRBJ2-1; no DNA check was done on the table's D call, TRBD2. TRBV21-1 is flagged as a pseudogene. The CDR3 length is 18 residues. The CDR3: CASSKERAKRETHNEQFF. Here the CDR3 DNA reads TGTGCCAGCAGCAAAGAAAGGGCTAAACGGGAAACCCACAATGAGCAGTTCTTC.

In this sample, this clone turned up a few times. The CDR3 DNA reads TGTGCCAGCAGTTACGATGCGGGGGGGGCAGATACGCAGTATTTT. It yields the protein CASSYDAGGADTQYF. The V call is TRBV6-5, the J call TRBJ2-3; TRBD2 agrees at 9 bases. The CDR3 consists of 15 residues. The V segment lost 2 bases and the J segment 4 bases; nucleotides outside the gene matches: 4. Germline V gene lookup returns CDR1 MNHEY and CDR2 SVGAGI.

This rearrangement joins TRBV6-5 to TRBJ1-5; D remains unclear. Trimming pared 6 bases from V and 0 bases from J, leaving 12 bases between. CDR1 MNHEY and CDR2 SVGAGI come from the germline V gene. The CDR3 extends over 15 amino acids. The CDR3 DNA sequence: TGTGCCAGCAGATCAACAGCCTTTAGCAATCAGCCCCAGCATTTT. Translated, it gives CASRSTAFSNQPQHF.